This T cell receptor (beta chain) was identified in a study of cytotoxic CD8 clonotypes in ibrutinib-treated CLL. Whole-study context: The patients comprised some 10 relapsed/refractory and around 16 treatment-naive cases, around 17 IGHV unmutated. Patients attained about 25 partial and 2 complete responses; at median around 67 months, roughly 15 remained remitted while approximately twelve progressed.

This clone is labeled as medium-sized. TCRdb keeps only in-frame clones here, not all; method: immunoSEQ multiplex PCR. The table records approximately 80,000 clones, 85% to 90% of them present only once. The CDR3 has 14 amino acids. Germline V CDR1 and CDR2: KGHSH, LQKENI. V trimming: 5 bases; J trimming: 5 bases; junction bases outside the gene matches: 8. This sequence joins TRBV18 and TRBJ2-7; 8 bases match TRBD1. The clonotype originates from a human donor with chronic lymphocytic leukemia. Sequenced material: PBMCs, taken before ibrutinib treatment. The CDR3 region is CASSSIQGGNEQYF. Here the CDR3 DNA reads TGTGCCAGCTCATCCATACAGGGGGGAAACGAGCAGTACTTC. The full variable domain, with the rest looked up from reference TRBV18 and TRBJ2-7, is NAGVMQNPRHLVRRRGQEARLRCSPMKGHSHVYWYRQLPEEGLKFMVYLQKENIIDESGMPKERFSAEFPKEGPSILRIQQVVRGDSAAYFCASSSIQGGNEQYFGPGTRLTVT.